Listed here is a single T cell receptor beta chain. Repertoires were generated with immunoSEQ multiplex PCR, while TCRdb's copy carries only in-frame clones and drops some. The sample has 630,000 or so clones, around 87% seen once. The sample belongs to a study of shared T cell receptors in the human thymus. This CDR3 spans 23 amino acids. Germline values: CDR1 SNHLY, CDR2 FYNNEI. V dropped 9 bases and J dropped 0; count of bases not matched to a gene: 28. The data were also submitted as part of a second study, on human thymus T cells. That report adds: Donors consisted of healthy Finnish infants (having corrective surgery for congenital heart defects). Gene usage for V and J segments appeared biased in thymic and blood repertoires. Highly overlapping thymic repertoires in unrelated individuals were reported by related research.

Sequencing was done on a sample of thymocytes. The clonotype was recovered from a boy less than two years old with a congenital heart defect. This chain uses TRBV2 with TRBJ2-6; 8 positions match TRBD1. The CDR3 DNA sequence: TGTGCCAGTTCTGTTCCGGGACAGGCGAACTTTGCCGAACTGAGCTCTGGGGCCAACGTCCTGACTTTC. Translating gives CASSVPGQANFAELSSGANVLTF.